This record covers a single T cell receptor (beta chain). Only one count was recorded for this clonotype. Its target antigen remains unknown. No much larger clone exists at a distance of one base, and base qualities are not known. One read is thin evidence. This entry is derived from a study of T cell repertoires in cytomegalovirus infection (dated by TCRdb to between 2019 and 2020). In the study overall: Peptide stimulations targeted recently identified HLA-C-restricted CMV epitopes, whose presentation resists viral immunomodulation, together with well-studied HLA-B-restricted epitopes. Donor HLA type was relevant to the analysis, as public TCR beta signatures indicated carriage of CMV infection together with the matching HLA type.

The study at large found these results: In both this cohort and an independent approximately 370-donor cohort, the cumulative frequency of public TCR beta family members distinguished carriers of CMV infection plus the relevant HLA type. The ex vivo response was dominated by HLA-C-restricted CMV-specific TCR beta clonotypes, which also provided the single most frequent clonotype in two of eight donors.

Trimming costs V 4 bases and J 3 bases, and their ends lie 13 bases apart. As encoded in the germline V gene, CDR1 is SNHLY while CDR2 is FYNNEI. The CDR3 runs 14 residues from the cysteine to the valine. Of all the DNA, just the CDR3 is kept, 42 bases in frame from base 1. Sequencer: Illumina HiSeq 1500. TCRdb applied fastp at Q25 and MiXCR to the public reads, then kept only in-frame beta chains. Here each entry gathers all rows of one CDR3 protein and keeps the most common genes and DNA. In this sample the table shows about 920,000 distinct CDR3 sequences, roughly 31% of which occur a single time. Around 15% of the sample rests with the top ten. The sample's treatment or condition, from its label and the paper: in vitro stimulation with specific CMV peptide epitopes to enrich CMV-specific T cells.

The TCR originated in a human donor in good health (CMV status not recorded). Some clones in this sample may be carry-over from other donors' samples. Sequencing used cultured CD8+ T cells from PBMCs, obtained from culture after CMV antigen stimulation. The sequence is built from TRBV2 and TRBJ2-7, and TRBD1 may be the D gene, going by 6 matching bases. The DNA sequence follows: TGTGCCAGCAGTGGCACAGGGATTTTCTACGAGCAGTACGTC. It translates as CASSGTGIFYEQYV.